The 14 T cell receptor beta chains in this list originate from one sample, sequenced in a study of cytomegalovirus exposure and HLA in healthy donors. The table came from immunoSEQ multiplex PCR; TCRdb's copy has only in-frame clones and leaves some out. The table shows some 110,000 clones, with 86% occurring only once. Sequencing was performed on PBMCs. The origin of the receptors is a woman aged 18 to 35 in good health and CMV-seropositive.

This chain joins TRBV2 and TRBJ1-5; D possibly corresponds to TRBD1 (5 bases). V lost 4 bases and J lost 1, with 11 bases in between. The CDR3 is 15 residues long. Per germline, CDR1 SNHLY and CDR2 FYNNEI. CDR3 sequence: CASSVGLRSNQPQHF. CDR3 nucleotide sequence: TGTGCCAGCAGTGTGGGGCTGAGGAGCAATCAGCCCCAGCATTTT. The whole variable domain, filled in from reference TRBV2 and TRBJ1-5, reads EPEVTQTPSHQVTQMGQEVILRCVPISNHLYFYWYRQILGQKVEFLVSFYNNEISEKSEIFDDQFSVERPDGSNFTLKIRSTKLEDSAMYFCASSVGLRSNQPQHFGDGTRLSIL.

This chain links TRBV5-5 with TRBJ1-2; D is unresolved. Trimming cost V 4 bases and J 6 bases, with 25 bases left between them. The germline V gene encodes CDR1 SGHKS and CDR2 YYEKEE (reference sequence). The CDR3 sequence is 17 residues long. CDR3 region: CASSPSIVPRLLHGYTF. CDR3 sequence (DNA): TGTGCCAGCAGCCCCTCAATCGTCCCTAGACTACTACATGGCTACACCTTC.

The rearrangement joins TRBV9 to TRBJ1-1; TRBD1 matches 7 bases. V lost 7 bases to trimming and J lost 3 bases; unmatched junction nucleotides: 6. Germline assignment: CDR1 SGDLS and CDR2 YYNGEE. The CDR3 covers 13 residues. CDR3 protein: CASATGAYTEAFF. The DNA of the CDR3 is TGTGCCAGCGCTACAGGGGCGTACACTGAAGCTTTCTTT.

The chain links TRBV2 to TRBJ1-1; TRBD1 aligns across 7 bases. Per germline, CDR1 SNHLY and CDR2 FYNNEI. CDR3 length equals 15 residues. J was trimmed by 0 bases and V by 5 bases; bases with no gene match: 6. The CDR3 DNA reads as TGTGCCAGCAGTCGGGGACAGACTATGAACACTGAAGCTTTCTTT. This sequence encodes CASSRGQTMNTEAFF.

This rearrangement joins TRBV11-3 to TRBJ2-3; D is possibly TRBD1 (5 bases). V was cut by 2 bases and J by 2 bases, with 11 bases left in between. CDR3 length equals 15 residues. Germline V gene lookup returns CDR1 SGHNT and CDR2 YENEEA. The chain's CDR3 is CASSLNRRYTDTQYF. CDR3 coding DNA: TGTGCCAGCAGCTTAAACAGGAGATACACAGATACGCAGTATTTT.

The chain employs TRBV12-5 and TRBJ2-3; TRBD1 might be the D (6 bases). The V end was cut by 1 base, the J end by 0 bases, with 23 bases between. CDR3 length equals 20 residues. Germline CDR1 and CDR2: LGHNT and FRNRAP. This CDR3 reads CASGLARTYRDGWSTDTQYF. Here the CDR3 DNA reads TGTGCTAGTGGTTTGGCCAGGACGTACAGGGACGGCTGGAGCACAGATACGCAGTATTTT. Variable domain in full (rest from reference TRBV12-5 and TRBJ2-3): DARVTQTPRHKVTEMGQEVTMRCQPILGHNTVFWYRQTMMQGLELLAYFRNRAPLDDSGMPKDRFSAEMPDATLATLKIQPSEPRDSAVYFCASGLARTYRDGWSTDTQYFGPGTRLTVL.

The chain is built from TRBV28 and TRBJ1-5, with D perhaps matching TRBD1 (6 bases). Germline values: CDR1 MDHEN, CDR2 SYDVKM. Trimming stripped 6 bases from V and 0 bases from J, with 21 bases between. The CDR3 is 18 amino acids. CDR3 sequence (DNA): TGTGCCAGCAGGGGAGCGGGACACACCCAAGATAGCAATCAGCCCCAGCATTTT. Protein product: CASRGAGHTQDSNQPQHF.

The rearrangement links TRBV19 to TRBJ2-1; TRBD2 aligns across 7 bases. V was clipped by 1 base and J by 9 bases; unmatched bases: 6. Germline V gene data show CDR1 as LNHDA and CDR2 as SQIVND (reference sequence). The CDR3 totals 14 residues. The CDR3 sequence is CASSIGEGLSEQFF. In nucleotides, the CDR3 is TGTGCCAGTAGTATAGGGGAGGGGTTGAGTGAGCAGTTCTTC.

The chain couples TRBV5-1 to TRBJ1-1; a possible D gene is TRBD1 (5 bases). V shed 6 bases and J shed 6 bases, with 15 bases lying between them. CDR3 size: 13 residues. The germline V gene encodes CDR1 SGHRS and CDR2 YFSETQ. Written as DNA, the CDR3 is TGCGCCAGCACCCCTGCCACGGGGGCTGAAGCTTTCTTT. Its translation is CASTPATGAEAFF.

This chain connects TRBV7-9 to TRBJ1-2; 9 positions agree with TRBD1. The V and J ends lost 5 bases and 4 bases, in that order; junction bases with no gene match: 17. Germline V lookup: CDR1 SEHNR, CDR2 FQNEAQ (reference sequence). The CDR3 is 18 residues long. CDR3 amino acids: CASSRRRPGTGSPYGYTF. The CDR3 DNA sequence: TGTGCCAGCAGCCGCCGGAGACCCGGGACAGGGTCCCCCTATGGCTACACCTTC.

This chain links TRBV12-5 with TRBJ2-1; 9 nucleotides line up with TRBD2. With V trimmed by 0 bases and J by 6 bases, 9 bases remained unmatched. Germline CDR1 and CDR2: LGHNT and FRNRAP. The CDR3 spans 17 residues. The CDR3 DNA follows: TGTGCTAGTGGTTTGGTAGGGGGCGGGAGGGCCGGCAATGAGCAGTTCTTC. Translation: CASGLVGGGRAGNEQFF.

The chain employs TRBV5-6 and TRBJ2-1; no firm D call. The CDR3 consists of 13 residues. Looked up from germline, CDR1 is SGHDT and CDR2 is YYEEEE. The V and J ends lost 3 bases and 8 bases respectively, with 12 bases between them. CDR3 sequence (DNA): TGTGCCAGCAGCTCAGGTTCTCGGTATGAGCAGTTCTTC. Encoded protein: CASSSGSRYEQFF. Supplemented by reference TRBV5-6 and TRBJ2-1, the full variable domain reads DAGVTQSPTHLIKTRGQQVTLRCSPKSGHDTVSWYQQALGQGPQFIFQYYEEEERQRGNFPDRFSGHQFPNYSSELNVNALLLGDSALYLCASSSGSRYEQFFGPGTRLTVL.

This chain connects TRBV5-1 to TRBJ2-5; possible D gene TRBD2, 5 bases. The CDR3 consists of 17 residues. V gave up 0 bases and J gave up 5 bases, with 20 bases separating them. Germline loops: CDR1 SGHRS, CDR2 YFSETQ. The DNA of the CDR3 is TGCGCCAGCAGCTTGGGCGCGGGCTTCCCTACGACGGAGACCCAGTACTTC. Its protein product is CASSLGAGFPTTETQYF.

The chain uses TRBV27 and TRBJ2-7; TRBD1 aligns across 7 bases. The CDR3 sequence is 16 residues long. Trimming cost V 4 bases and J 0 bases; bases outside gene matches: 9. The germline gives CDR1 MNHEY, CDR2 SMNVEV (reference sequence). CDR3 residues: CASSYNRDSGSYEQYF. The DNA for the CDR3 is TGTGCCAGCAGTTACAACCGGGACAGCGGCTCCTACGAGCAGTACTTC.